One sample yielded the 26 T cell receptor beta chains listed below, sequenced in a study of T cells in Graves' hyperthyroidism and ophthalmopathy. TCR beta CDR3 sequences were amplified from RNA transcripts. First-round RT-PCR targeting the TCR CDR3 was performed with the HTBI primer set. TCRdb used MiXCR to reprocess the multiplex PCR reads, holding one entry per CDR3 protein. The sample has about 640,000 distinct CDR3 sequences, roughly 20% seen once. Sequenced material: blood. The receptors shown here come from a young man with Graves' ophthalmopathy.

The chain recombines TRBV18 with TRBJ2-4; D could derive from TRBD1 or TRBD2 (5 bases each). The V and J ends lost 4 bases and 7 bases respectively, with 17 bases between them. Germline V lookup: CDR1 KGHSH, CDR2 LQKENI. This CDR3 spans 15 amino acids. The DNA for the CDR3 is TGTGCCAGCTCACTGGGCCATGGGGGTACCAACATTCAGTACTTC. Its translation: CASSLGHGGTNIQYF.

The J gene is TRBJ2-3, the V gene TRBV19; a possible D gene is TRBD2 (5 bases). The CDR3 totals 17 residues. V lost 1 base and J lost 0, with 14 bases in between. The germline V gene has CDR1 LNHDA and CDR2 SQIVND (reference sequence). The DNA for the CDR3 is TGTGCCAGTAGTATAGGATCGGTCGGCGGGAGCACAGATACGCAGTATTTT. This encodes CASSIGSVGGSTDTQYF.

The chain uses TRBV20-1 and TRBJ1-1; no reliable D call. The CDR3 loop spans 13 amino acids. Germline CDR1 is DFQATT and CDR2 is SNEGSKA (reference sequence). V lost 1 base and J lost 1, with 7 bases in between. CDR3 in amino acids: CSARATENTEAFF. CDR3 nucleotide sequence: TGCAGTGCTAGAGCGACCGAGAACACTGAAGCTTTCTTT.

This clonotype was seen at least ten times. The chain employs TRBV7-9 and TRBJ2-1; possibly TRBD1 for D (5 bases). CDR1 is SEHNR and CDR2 is FQNEAQ in the germline V gene (reference sequence). V was cut by 4 bases and J by 5 bases, with 6 bases left in between. The CDR3 is 12 residues long. The CDR3 reads CASSSGNNEQFF. CDR3 DNA sequence: TGTGCCAGCAGCTCAGGGAACAATGAGCAGTTCTTC.

This clonotype was observed many times. The CDR3 spells CASSLGRGIGEQYF. The CDR3 region has the DNA TGCGCCAGCAGCTTGGGCCGAGGGATAGGCGAGCAGTACTTC. The chain combines TRBV5-1 with TRBJ2-7; D perhaps matches TRBD2 (5 bases). Germline lookup yields CDR1 SGHRS and CDR2 YFSETQ. V was clipped by 0 bases and J by 6 bases, with 13 bases between them. The CDR3 totals 14 residues. Based on the CDR3 plus reference TRBV5-1 and TRBJ2-7, the full variable domain is KAGVTQTPRYLIKTRGQQVTLSCSPISGHRSVSWYQQTPGQGLQFLFEYFSETQRNKGNFPGRFSGRQFSNSRSEMNVSTLELGDSALYLCASSLGRGIGEQYFGPGTRLTVT.

The chain uses TRBV27 and TRBJ2-5; the match to TRBD2 covers 13 bases. The J segment lost 1 base and the V segment lost 7 bases, leaving 9 bases of the junction unmatched. The CDR3 is 17 residues long. CDR1 and CDR2 from the germline V gene are MNHEY and SMNVEV (reference sequence). The CDR3 protein is CASTRTSGSWGQETQYF. CDR3 sequence (DNA): TGTGCCAGCACTAGGACTAGCGGGAGTTGGGGCCAAGAGACCCAGTACTTC.

This clonotype was picked up a small number of times. A single base separates this from a much larger clone, so it may be a read error. The genes are TRBV5-5 and TRBJ1-2; 9 bases fit TRBD1. V dropped 3 bases and J dropped 4; count of bases not matched to a gene: 4. Germline CDR1 and CDR2: SGHKS and YYEKEE (reference sequence). The length of the CDR3 is 14 residues. The CDR3 sequence is CASSWGQGPYGYTF. CDR3 bases: TGTGCCAGCAGCTGGGGACAGGGACCCTATGGCTACACCTTC.

Details on this clonotype: At one boundary the junction diverges from the germline segment, which might be a read error. The rearrangement uses TRBV5-1 and TRBJ1-1; D is unresolved. Looked up from germline, CDR1 is SGHRS and CDR2 is YFSETQ. The CDR3 runs to 13 residues. For the CDR3, the DNA is TGTGCCAGCAGCAACTCTGACGGTTTCCAAGCTTTCTTT. Translation: CASSNSDGFQAFF.

This clonotype came up a few times. The chain combines TRBV24-1 with TRBJ1-1; no definite D call. This CDR3 region has 10 residues. The ends were cut back, 4 bases at V and 7 bases at J, with 3 bases in the middle. Germline CDR1 KGHDR, CDR2 SFDVKD. The CDR3 sequence: CATSEIEAFF. The CDR3 DNA follows: TGTGCCACCAGTGAAATTGAAGCTTTCTTT.

This clonotype was found a few times. A much more abundant neighbour one base away suggests this may be a read error. The rearrangement links TRBV25-1 to TRBJ2-3; weak D call: TRBD2 (5 bases). This CDR3 is 15 amino acids long. Germline-derived CDR1 and CDR2 are MGHDK and SYGVNS. V was trimmed by 2 bases and J by 0 bases, leaving 9 bases between them. DNA of the CDR3: TGTGCCAGCAGTGAACAGCGGACTAGCACAGATACGCAGTATTTT. This codes for CASSEQRTSTDTQYF.

The chain links TRBV18 to TRBJ2-5, with no clear D. V dropped 1 base and J dropped 5 bases, with 5 bases sitting between them. This CDR3 comprises 12 residues. The germline V gene encodes CDR1 KGHSH and CDR2 LQKENI. The chain's CDR3 is CASSPRAETQYF. CDR3 in DNA: TGTGCCAGCTCACCACGTGCGGAGACCCAGTACTTC.

Comments on this clonotype: This may be a read error, as it is one base from a much larger clone. V usage is TRBV28 and J usage is TRBJ2-4, with 8 bases fitting TRBD1. V was clipped by 4 bases and J by 2 bases; unmatched bases: 4. The CDR3 sequence is 15 residues long. Looked up from germline, CDR1 is MDHEN and CDR2 is SYDVKM. The CDR3 loop reads CASSSGDRTKNIQYF. CDR3 in DNA: TGTGCCAGCAGTTCTGGGGACAGGACCAAAAACATTCAGTACTTC. The full variable domain, rest sourced from reference TRBV28 and TRBJ2-4, is DVKVTQSSRYLVKRTGEKVFLECVQDMDHENMFWYRQDPGLGLRLIYFSYDVKMKEKGDIPEGYSVSREKKERFSLILESASTNQTSMYLCASSSGDRTKNIQYFGAGTRLSVL.

The rearrangement links TRBV20-1 to TRBJ2-7; 10 positions match TRBD2. This CDR3 contains 17 residues. In germline, CDR1 is DFQATT, CDR2 SNEGSKA (reference sequence). The V and J ends lost 1 base and 0 bases, in that order; junction bases with no gene match: 9. For the CDR3, the DNA is TGCAGTGCTAGAGTGGTAGCTAGCGGGGGCAGCTCCTACGAGCAGTACTTC. This translates into CSARVVASGGSSYEQYF.

The genes are TRBV25-1 and TRBJ2-7; TRBD2 might be the D (6 bases). Trimming took 2 bases from V and 4 from J, leaving 18 bases between them. CDR1 and CDR2 (germline): MGHDK, SYGVNS. The CDR3 consists of 16 residues. CDR3 sequence reads: CASSEQMAGSFYEQYF. The CDR3 DNA sequence: TGTGCCAGCAGTGAACAAATGGCGGGAAGCTTTTACGAGCAGTACTTC.

Many counts were recorded for this clonotype. V and J are TRBV2 and TRBJ2-2; D gene unclear. The CDR3 totals 12 residues. The V gene lost 2 bases and the J gene lost 3 bases, with 1 base spanning the gap. Per germline, CDR1 SNHLY and CDR2 FYNNEI. As DNA, the CDR3 is TGTGCCAGCAGTGAATACACCGGGGAGCTGTTTTTT. Amino acid sequence: CASSEYTGELFF. The full variable domain, in which reference TRBV2 and TRBJ2-2 provide the parts outside the CDR3, is EPEVTQTPSHQVTQMGQEVILRCVPISNHLYFYWYRQILGQKVEFLVSFYNNEISEKSEIFDDQFSVERPDGSNFTLKIRSTKLEDSAMYFCASSEYTGELFFGEGSRLTVL.

This clonotype was observed at least ten times. CDR3: CASSLGLATQETQYF. In DNA form, the CDR3 reads TGTGCCAGCAGCTTAGGCCTAGCGACGCAAGAGACCCAGTACTTC. The gene calls are TRBV11-2 and TRBJ2-5, with a weak D call TRBD2 (6 bases). With 1 base removed from V and 2 bases from J, the gap between germline ends came to 11 bases. Germline V gives CDR1 SGHAT, CDR2 FQNNGV. The CDR3 runs to 15 residues.

This clonotype was picked up a small number of times. V usage is TRBV11-2 and J usage is TRBJ2-3; no definite D call. V was cut by 3 bases and J by 0 bases, with 13 bases left in between. Germline V lookup: CDR1 SGHAT, CDR2 FQNNGV. The CDR3 contains 16 residues. CDR3 nucleotides: TGTGCCAGCAGCTTTTATACCGGTCCTAGCACAGATACGCAGTATTTT. It codes for CASSFYTGPSTDTQYF.

Regarding this clonotype: This is likely a read error, given that the CDR3 carries no conserved phenylalanine or tryptophan at its end. This chain connects TRBV7-3 to TRBJ2-3; D possibly corresponds to TRBD2 (6 bases). The V and J ends lost 4 bases and 0 bases respectively, with 11 bases between them. The CDR3 loop spans 15 amino acids. Per germline, CDR1 SGHTA and CDR2 FQGTGA. CDR3 sequence reads: CASSSTGTSTDTQYL. In DNA form, the CDR3 reads TGTGCCAGCAGCTCCACCGGGACTAGCACAGATACGCAGTATCTT.

This clonotype was seen more than once but under ten times. The chain couples TRBV7-2 to TRBJ2-7, with TRBD1 matching 7 bases. Germline V gene data show CDR1 as SGHTA and CDR2 as FQGNSA. V lost 4 bases, J lost 3 bases, and 6 bases stayed unmatched. The CDR3 totals 14 residues. This CDR3 reads CASSWGQTDYEQYF. CDR3 coding DNA: TGTGCCAGCAGCTGGGGACAGACTGACTACGAGCAGTACTTC. The full variable domain, in which reference TRBV7-2 and TRBJ2-7 provide the parts outside the CDR3, is GAGVSQSPSNKVTEKGKDVELRCDPISGHTALYWYRQSLGQGLEFLIYFQGNSAPDKSGLPSDRFSAERTGGSVSTLTIQRTQQEDSAVYLCASSWGQTDYEQYFGPGTRLTVT.

This clonotype showed up many times. The chain uses TRBV27 and TRBJ1-2; TRBD1 matches at 7 bases. With V trimmed by 6 bases and J by 0 bases, 13 bases remained unmatched. CDR1 is MNHEY, CDR2 SMNVEV, per germline (reference sequence). This CDR3 is built from 17 residues. CDR3 loop: CASSLEAGGRTNYGYTF. The CDR3 DNA reads TGTGCCAGCAGCTTAGAGGCAGGGGGGAGGACTAACTATGGCTACACCTTC.

Only a few counts were recorded for this clonotype. The chain combines TRBV29-1 with TRBJ1-2, with TRBD1 matching 7 bases. The CDR3 has 12 residues. J was trimmed by 9 bases and V by 4 bases; bases with no gene match: 8. Germline V gene sequence: CDR1 SQVTM, CDR2 ANQGSEA. In nucleotides, the CDR3 is TGCAGCGTTGGGGTAACAGGGGCGAGCTACACCTTC. This gives the protein CSVGVTGASYTF.

This sequence joins TRBV10-3 and TRBJ2-1; possibly TRBD1 for D (6 bases). V was shortened by 6 bases and J by 8 bases, with 20 bases between the two germline ends. CDR1 and CDR2 from the germline V gene are ENHRY and SYGVKD. The CDR3 consists of 15 residues. As DNA, the CDR3 is TGTGCCATCAGAAAAGTAGAAGGGGGTAGTGATGAGCAGTTCTTC. Residues: CAIRKVEGGSDEQFF.

The chain links TRBV4-3 to TRBJ1-4; D not certain. Germline V CDR1 and CDR2: LGHNA, YSLEER. Deletions cut 0 bases from V and 6 bases from J, with 11 bases between. The CDR3 totals 15 residues. The CDR3 spells CASSQDGLRDEKLFF. In DNA, the CDR3 is TGCGCCAGCAGCCAAGACGGGCTCCGGGATGAAAAACTGTTTTTT.

This chain links TRBV28 with TRBJ1-6, with 11 bases aligning to TRBD1. The V and J ends lost 5 bases and 10 bases, in that order; junction bases with no gene match: 7. The CDR3 length is 15 residues. CDR1 MDHEN and CDR2 SYDVKM come from the germline V gene. CDR3 DNA sequence: TGTGCCAGCAGTCCCCGGACAGGGGGCAGATCACCCCTCCACTTT. Translation: CASSPRTGGRSPLHF.

The chain carries TRBV6-1 and TRBJ2-7, with 7 bases matching TRBD1. Trimming cost V 3 bases and J 3 bases; bases outside gene matches: 8. The CDR3 covers 15 residues. Germline V gives CDR1 MNHNS, CDR2 SASEGT. The DNA for the CDR3 is TGTGCCAGCAGTGAGGGCAGGGGGTCCCACTACGAGCAGTACTTC. It codes for CASSEGRGSHYEQYF.

The chain is built from TRBV7-6 and TRBJ2-7; 7 bases agree with TRBD2. Trimming took 1 base from V and 3 from J; bases not matched to a gene: 6. CDR3 length: 15 residues. CDR1 SGHVS and CDR2 FNYEAQ come from the germline V gene. The CDR3 loop reads CASSLGAGQSYEQYF. CDR3 bases: TGTGCCAGCAGCTTAGGAGCGGGGCAAAGCTACGAGCAGTACTTC.